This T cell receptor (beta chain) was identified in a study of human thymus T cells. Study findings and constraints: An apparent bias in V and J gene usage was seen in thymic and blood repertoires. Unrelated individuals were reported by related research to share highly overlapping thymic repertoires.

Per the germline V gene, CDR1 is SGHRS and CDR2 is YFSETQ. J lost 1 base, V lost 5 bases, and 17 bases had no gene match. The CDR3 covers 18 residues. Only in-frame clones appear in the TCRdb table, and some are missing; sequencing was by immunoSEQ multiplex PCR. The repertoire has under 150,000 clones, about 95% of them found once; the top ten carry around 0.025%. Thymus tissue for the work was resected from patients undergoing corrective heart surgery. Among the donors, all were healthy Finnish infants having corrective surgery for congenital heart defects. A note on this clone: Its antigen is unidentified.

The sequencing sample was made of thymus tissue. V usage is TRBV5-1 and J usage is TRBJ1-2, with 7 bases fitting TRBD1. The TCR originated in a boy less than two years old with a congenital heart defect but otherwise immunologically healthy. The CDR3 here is CASSFIGGAPNYNYGYTF. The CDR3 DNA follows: TGCGCCAGCAGTTTTATAGGGGGCGCACCCAACTATAACTATGGCTACACCTTC. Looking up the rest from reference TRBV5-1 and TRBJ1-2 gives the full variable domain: KAGVTQTPRYLIKTRGQQVTLSCSPISGHRSVSWYQQTPGQGLQFLFEYFSETQRNKGNFPGRFSGRQFSNSRSEMNVSTLELGDSALYLCASSFIGGAPNYNYGYTFGSGTRLTVV.